This T cell receptor (beta chain) was documented in a study of T cell responses to AZD1222 COVID-19 vaccine. The sample holds one count of this clone. Its antigen is as yet unknown. Germline is not matched at one junction end, which may reflect a read error. Clones were sequenced by immunoSEQ multiplex PCR, and TCRdb holds only the in-frame ones, with some missing. The data hold about 150,000 clones, with roughly 90% observed a single time. From germline, CDR1 is SNHLY and CDR2 FYNNEI. The CDR3 is 15 amino acids. Whole-study findings and limits: Researchers report vaccine-associated CD4 TCRs spanning spike, with dominance at 160-218 and 743-854. Compared with day 0, the breadth and depth of the Spike-specific TCR repertoire rose significantly after two doses of AZD1222. Donors, mostly white British, included more females; clonal diversity was possibly underestimated.

Sequences were derived from peripheral blood, sampled 28 days after the second AZD1222 dose. The J gene is TRBJ2-7, the V gene TRBV2; 8 bases align to TRBD1. The sequence derives from an adult who received the AZD1222 COVID-19 vaccine. The CDR3, as DNA: TGTGCCAGCAGTTACGACAGGGGTCGGACCTACGGGCAGTACTTC. Translating gives CASSYDRGRTYGQYF.